This T cell receptor (beta chain) was recorded in a study of early T cells in non-severe SARS-CoV-2 infection. Whole-study results and caveats: Private and CD4 specificities were missed by VDJdb matching, skewed to anti-spike CD8.

Comment on this clonotype: Its antigen is not known.

MiXCR, run by TCRdb on the 5' RACE reads, gives a single entry per CDR3 protein. The data contain roughly 76,000 distinct CDR3 sequences, 9.5% to 15% of them singletons. The receptor was derived from an adult who was a healthcare worker with PCR-confirmed SARS-CoV-2 infection or an uninfected control (not recorded which). Sequencing was carried out using whole blood.

DNA of the CDR3: TGTGCCAGTAGCCCGGGACTAGCTAGGTCCTACAATGAGCAGTTCTTC. This sequence encodes CASSPGLARSYNEQFF. This chain joins TRBV19 and TRBJ2-1; 9 bases line up with TRBD2. Trimming at V came to 6 bases and at J to 1 base, leaving 7 bases not matched to a gene. The CDR3 spans 16 residues. Germline V gene sequence: CDR1 LNHDA, CDR2 SQIVND (reference sequence).